Listed below are T cell receptor beta chains from one sample, sequenced in a study of blood T cell repertoires in COVID-19. Generated by immunoSEQ multiplex PCR, the TCRdb table keeps only in-frame clones and is missing some. This sample has fewer than 250,000 clones; over 75% occur once, and the top ten carry 4.8%. The sequencing input was peripheral blood. These receptors originate from a woman in her 40s with acute or convalescent COVID-19. Both conserved end residues are part of each CDR3. Where a row states a size, it is once, few, many or the class of an expanded clone; other rows omit it.

j_call v_call clone_size cdr3_aa
TRBJ1-3 TRBV11-2 NA CASSSPGLHGNTIYF
TRBJ1-5 TRBV27 few CASSLYGTGGYQPQHF
TRBJ2-5 TRBV15 NA CATGTVSKTQYF
TRBJ2-1 TRBV5-4 NA CASSLEASGYNEQFF
TRBJ1-2 TRBV6-5 NA CASCRGQGAGGYTF
TRBJ1-1 TRBV5-1 NA CASGPGDRGTEAFF
TRBJ1-2 TRBV30 NA CAWSPTGGQGYTF
TRBJ2-1 TRBV6-5 once CASRLGQGDNEQFF
TRBJ1-2 TRBV6-5 NA CASSNRVSGYTF
TRBJ2-1 TRBV7-2 NA CASSQGQGSGNEQFF
TRBJ2-6 TRBV5-1 once CASSSGQGLAGANVLTF
TRBJ1-5 TRBV15 NA CATSRDRATNQPQHF
TRBJ1-5 TRBV3-1/TRBV3-2 NA CASSLDRDQPQHF
TRBJ1-1 TRBV5-5 NA CASSLARLSNTEAFF
TRBJ2-4 TRBV3-1/TRBV3-2 NA CASSQDRTSLAKNIQYF
TRBJ2-3 TRBV7-2 NA CASSVGLSGEDTQYF
TRBJ2-5 TRBV4-1 NA CASSQLAGGFQETQYF
TRBJ2-3 TRBV9 many CASSYSSGGAHTQYF
TRBJ1-5 TRBV19 NA CASSIGTASNQPQHF
TRBJ1-4 TRBV7-8 NA CASSDRTGVGEKLFF
TRBJ1-2 TRBV30 NA CAWARENRALGGYTF
TRBJ1-3 TRBV9 NA CASYGGNTIYF
TRBJ1-3 TRBV19 NA CASSTGTTGNTIYF
TRBJ2-1 TRBV6-5 NA CASSLTRGSYNEQFF